The sequence of this T cell receptor beta chain was determined in a study of cytomegalovirus exposure and HLA in healthy donors (dated by TCRdb to about 2017). For the wider study: According to a later analysis, one platform produced both the 120 validation repertoires and the 720 or so repertoires of the first cohort. Besides the first cohort of about 730 subjects, a separate validation cohort made up of 120 different subjects was used. The aim of the study was to test whether cataloging public T cell receptors could identify signatures of past pathogen exposure. High-throughput TCR immunosequencing, statistical association of individual TCRs with disease status, and machine learning were combined to predict cytomegalovirus infection status.

Trimming accounts for 1 base at V and 0 bases at J, while the number of junction bases matched to no gene is 8. The germline V gene gives CDR1 as SGHTA and CDR2 as FQGNSA. The CDR3 starts with the cysteine, ends with the phenylalanine, and has 17 residues. This entry keeps only the CDR3 DNA: 51 bases, framed from base 1. Beyond this particular receptor, the publication reports: According to the authors, the approach could potentially be generalized to other disease states and immunological phenotypes. Three of the identified cytomegalovirus-associated TCR beta chains were confirmed in vitro to be specific for cytomegalovirus antigens. Of the cluster scores, about 94% were above 0 in a later analysis, which found that TCRs clustered in the first cohort also tended to co-occur in the 120 or so validation repertoires. All 120 or so repertoires were used to score co-occurrence in the validation cohort in a later analysis, because that analysis had no HLA typing for the cohort. While some public TCRs were present in many individuals, most TCR sequences turned up only very rarely across donors. The study listed 164 TCR beta chains as associated with cytomegalovirus. The classifier was reported to diagnose cytomegalovirus status with high specificity and sensitivity in both the original cohort and the validation cohort.

Libraries came from the immunoSEQ multiplex PCR assay. Under the source paper's analysis protocol: To diagnose cytomegalovirus status from the catalog of TCR beta chain sequences, a statistical classification framework was built. TCRdb holds this immuneACCESS table with in-frame rearrangements only. Some clones are missing; in checked studies, unresolved V genes explain under half, and the rest has no known cause. V and J calls and clone size come straight from that table; D and trimming were deduced from the DNA. The sample table contains some 63,000 clones; only one count was recorded for around 89% of them. Jointly, the top ten make up roughly 1.2% of the sample. With respect to this clone: Its binding antigen is unknown. One base away there is no much larger clone; base qualities are not given.

The donors were included in the validation cohort of 130 or so subjects, a group kept apart from the approximately 650-subject first cohort. The sequenced material came from PBMCs. This TCR came from a woman between 18 and 30 years old in good health and CMV-seronegative. The chain links TRBV7-2 with TRBJ2-5, with 7 bases matching TRBD2. The DNA sequence is given as TGTGCCAGCAGCTTAGAGGGACTAAACACCTACCAAGAGACCCAGTACTTC. Its product reads: CASSLEGLNTYQETQYF.